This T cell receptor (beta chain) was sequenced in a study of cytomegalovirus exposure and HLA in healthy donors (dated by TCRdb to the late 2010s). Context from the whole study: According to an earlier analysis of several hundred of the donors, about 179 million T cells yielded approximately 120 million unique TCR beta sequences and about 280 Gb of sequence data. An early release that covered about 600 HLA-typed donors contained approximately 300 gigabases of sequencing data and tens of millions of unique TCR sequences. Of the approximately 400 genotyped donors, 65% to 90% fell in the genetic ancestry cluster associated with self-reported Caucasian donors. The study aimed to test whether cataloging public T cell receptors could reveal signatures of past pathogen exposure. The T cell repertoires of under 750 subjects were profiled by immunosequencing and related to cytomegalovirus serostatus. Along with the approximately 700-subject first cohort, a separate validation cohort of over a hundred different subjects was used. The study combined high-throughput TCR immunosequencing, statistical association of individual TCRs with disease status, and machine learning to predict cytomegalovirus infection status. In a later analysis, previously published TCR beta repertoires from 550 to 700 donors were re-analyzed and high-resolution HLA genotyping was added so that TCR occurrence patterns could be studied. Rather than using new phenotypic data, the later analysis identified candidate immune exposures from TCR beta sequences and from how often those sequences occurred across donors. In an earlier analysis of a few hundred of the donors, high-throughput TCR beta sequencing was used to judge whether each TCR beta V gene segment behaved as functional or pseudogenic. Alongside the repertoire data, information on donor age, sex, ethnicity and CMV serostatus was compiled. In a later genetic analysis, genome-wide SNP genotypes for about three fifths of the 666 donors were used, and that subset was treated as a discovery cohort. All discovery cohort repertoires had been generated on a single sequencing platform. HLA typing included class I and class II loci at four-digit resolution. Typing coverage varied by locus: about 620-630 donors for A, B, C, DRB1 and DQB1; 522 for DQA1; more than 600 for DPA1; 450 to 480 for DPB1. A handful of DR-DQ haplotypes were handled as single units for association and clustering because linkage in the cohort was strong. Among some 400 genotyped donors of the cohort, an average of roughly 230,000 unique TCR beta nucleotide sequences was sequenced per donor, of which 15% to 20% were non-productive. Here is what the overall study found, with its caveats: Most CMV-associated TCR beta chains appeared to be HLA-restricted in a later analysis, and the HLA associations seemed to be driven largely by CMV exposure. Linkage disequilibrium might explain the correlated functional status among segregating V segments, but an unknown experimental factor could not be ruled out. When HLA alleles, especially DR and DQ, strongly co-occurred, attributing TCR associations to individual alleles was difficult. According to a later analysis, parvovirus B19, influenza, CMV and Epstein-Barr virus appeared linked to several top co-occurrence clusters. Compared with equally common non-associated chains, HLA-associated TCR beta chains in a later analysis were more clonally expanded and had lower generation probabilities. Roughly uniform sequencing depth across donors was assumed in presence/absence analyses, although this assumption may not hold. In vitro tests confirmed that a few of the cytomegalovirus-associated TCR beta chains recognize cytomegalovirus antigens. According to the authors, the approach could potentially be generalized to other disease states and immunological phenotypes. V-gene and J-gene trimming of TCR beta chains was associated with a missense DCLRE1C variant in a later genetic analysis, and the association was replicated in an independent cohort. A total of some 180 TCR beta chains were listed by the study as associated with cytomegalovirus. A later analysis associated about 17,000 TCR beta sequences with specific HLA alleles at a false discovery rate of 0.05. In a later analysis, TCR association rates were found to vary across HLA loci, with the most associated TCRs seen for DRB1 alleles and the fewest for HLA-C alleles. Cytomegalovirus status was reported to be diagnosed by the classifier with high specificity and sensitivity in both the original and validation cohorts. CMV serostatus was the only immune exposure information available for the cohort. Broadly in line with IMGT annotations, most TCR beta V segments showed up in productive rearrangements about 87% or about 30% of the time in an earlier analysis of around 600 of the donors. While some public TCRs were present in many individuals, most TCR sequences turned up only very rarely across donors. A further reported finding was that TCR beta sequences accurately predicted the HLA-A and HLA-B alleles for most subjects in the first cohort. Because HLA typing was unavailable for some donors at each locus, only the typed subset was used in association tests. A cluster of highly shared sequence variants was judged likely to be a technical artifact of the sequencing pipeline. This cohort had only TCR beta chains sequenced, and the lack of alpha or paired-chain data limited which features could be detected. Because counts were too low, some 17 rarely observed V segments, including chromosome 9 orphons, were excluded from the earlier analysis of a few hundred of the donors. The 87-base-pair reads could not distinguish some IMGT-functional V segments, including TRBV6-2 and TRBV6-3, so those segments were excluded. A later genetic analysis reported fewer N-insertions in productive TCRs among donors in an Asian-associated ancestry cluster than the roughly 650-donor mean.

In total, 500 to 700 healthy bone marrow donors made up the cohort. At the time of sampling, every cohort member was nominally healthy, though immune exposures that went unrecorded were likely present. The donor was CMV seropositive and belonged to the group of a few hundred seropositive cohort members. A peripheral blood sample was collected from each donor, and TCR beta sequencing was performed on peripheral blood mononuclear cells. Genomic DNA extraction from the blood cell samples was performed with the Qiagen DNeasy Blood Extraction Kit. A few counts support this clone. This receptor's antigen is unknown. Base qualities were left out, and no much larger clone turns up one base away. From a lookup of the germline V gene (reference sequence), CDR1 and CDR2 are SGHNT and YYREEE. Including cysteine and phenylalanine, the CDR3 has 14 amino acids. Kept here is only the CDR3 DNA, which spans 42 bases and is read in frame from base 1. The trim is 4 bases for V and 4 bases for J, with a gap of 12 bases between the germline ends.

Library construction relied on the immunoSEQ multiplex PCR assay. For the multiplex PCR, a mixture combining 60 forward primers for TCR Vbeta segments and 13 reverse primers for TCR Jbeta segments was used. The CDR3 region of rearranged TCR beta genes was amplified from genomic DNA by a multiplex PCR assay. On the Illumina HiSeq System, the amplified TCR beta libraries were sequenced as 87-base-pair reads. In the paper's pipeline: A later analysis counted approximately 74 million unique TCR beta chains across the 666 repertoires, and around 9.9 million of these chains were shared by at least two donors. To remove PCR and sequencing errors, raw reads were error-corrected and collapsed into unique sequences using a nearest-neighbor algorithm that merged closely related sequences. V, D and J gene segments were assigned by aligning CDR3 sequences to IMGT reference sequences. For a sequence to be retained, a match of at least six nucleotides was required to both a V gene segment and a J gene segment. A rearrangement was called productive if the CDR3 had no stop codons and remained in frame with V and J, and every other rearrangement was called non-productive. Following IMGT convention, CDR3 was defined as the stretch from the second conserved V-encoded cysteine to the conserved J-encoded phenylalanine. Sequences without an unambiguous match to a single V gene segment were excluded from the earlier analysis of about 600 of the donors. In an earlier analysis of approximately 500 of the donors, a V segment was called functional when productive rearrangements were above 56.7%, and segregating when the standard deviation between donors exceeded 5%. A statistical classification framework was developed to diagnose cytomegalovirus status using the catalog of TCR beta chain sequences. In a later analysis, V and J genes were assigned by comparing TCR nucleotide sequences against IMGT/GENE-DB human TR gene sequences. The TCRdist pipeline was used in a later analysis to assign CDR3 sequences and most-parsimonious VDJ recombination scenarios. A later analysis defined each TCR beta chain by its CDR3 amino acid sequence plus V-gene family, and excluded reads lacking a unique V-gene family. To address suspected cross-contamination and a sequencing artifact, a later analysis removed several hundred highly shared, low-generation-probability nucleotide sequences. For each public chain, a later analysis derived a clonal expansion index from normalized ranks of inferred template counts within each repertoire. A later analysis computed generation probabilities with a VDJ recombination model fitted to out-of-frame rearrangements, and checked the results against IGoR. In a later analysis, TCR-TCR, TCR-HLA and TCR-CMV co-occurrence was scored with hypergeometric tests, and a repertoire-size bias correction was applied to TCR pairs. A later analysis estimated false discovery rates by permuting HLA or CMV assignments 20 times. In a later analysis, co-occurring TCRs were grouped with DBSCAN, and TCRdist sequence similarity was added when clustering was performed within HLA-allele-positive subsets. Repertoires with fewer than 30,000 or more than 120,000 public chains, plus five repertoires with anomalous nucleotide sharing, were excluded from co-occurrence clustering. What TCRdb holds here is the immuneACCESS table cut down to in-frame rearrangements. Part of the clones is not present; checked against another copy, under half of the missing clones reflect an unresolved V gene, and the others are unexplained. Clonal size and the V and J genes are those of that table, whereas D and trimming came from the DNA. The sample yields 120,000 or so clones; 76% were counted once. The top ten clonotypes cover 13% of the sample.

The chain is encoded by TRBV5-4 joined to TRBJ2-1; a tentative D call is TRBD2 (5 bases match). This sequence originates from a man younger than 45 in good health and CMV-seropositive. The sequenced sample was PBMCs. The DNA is TGTGCCAGCAGCAGGGCGGGCCCTTACAATGAGCAGTTCTTC. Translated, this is CASSRAGPYNEQFF.